This T cell receptor beta chain derives from a study of a mutant IDH1 vaccine in newly diagnosed glioma. As for time point: week 35, safety follow-up. What each vaccine dose contained was 300 ug of mutant IDH1 20-mer peptide, accompanied by topical imiquimod. Trimming took off 4 bases at V and 2 bases at J, with 10 bases between the two ends. Germline CDR1 reads SGHNT; CDR2 reads YYREEE (reference sequence). The CDR3 sequence is 15 residues long. Data came from immunoSEQ multiplex PCR; TCRdb stores just in-frame clones and leaves some out. The top ten clones hold over 6.5% of a sample with 25,000 to 30,000 clones, around 76% of them seen once. Remarks on this clone: Its antigen remains unknown.

The V call is TRBV5-4, the J call TRBJ2-6, with D unclear. This material consisted of PBMCs, taken from a glioma patient whose treatment included an IDH1 peptide vaccine. The origin of this receptor is a man in his fifties or sixties with glioma. The CDR3, as DNA: TGTGCCAGCAGCCCGACCCAGGCTGGGGCCAACGTCCTGACTTTC. It translates to CASSPTQAGANVLTF.